This note documents a single T cell receptor (beta chain) sequence. Its antigen is unknown. Trimming removed 4 bases at V and 7 bases at J, with 15 bases between. In germline, CDR1 is SGDLS, CDR2 YYNGEE. The CDR3 totals 13 residues. The assay was immunoSEQ multiplex PCR, and TCRdb's table has in-frame clones only and misses some. The sample consists of roughly 19,000 clones, 75% to 95% of them appearing once. This record comes from a study of OX40 agonist ivuxolimab in advanced cancers. Study-wide background: The drug used for patients, ivuxolimab, was an agonistic anti-OX40 (CD134) antibody.

Study-wide points: The CD4+ and CD8+ T cells in the blood had expanded clonally by week 6 at 0.1 to 3.0 mg/kg. Normalized T-cell clonal expansion was also low in some nonresponders. Expanded clones were, on average, more numerous among CD8+ T cells than CD4+.

This chain uses TRBV9 with TRBJ2-7; D unresolved. The sample consisted of CD4+ or CD8+ T cells sorted from blood, taken in a trial of the OX40 agonist ivuxolimab. This clonotype originated in an adult with an advanced solid tumor such as melanoma, head and neck, liver or kidney cancer. DNA for the CDR3: TGTGCCAGCAGCCCCTTGTGGGGTTATGAGCAGTACTTC. Its translation: CASSPLWGYEQYF.